These 15 T cell receptor beta chains were all obtained from the same sample, sequenced in a study of blood T cell repertoires in COVID-19. Only in-frame clones appear in the TCRdb table, and some are missing; sequencing was by immunoSEQ multiplex PCR. Among about 77,000 clones listed, more than 75% were seen once. Sequenced: peripheral blood. The receptors stem from a woman older than 75 with active or convalescent COVID-19.

J is TRBJ1-3 and V is TRBV4-3; 7 positions agree with TRBD1. CDR1 and CDR2 from the germline V gene are LGHNA and YSLEER. The CDR3 spans 15 residues. V gave up 3 bases and J gave up 2 bases; unmatched junction bases: 4. CDR3 region: CASSQTTGTGNTIYF. CDR3 in DNA: TGCGCCAGCAGCCAGACGACAGGGACTGGAAACACCATATATTTT.

J is TRBJ2-5 and V is TRBV7-9, with TRBD2 as a possible D gene (6 bases). The CDR3 has 16 amino acids. The germline V gene encodes CDR1 SEHNR and CDR2 FQNEAQ (reference sequence). Trimming removed 0 bases at V and 3 bases at J, with 14 bases between. CDR3 residues: CASSLASRGSKETQYF. The CDR3 DNA reads TGTGCCAGCAGCTTAGCCTCACGGGGGAGCAAAGAGACCCAGTACTTC.

The V and J genes are TRBV23-1 and TRBJ1-1; D perhaps matches TRBD1 (6 bases). TRBV23-1 is an ORF for which the function is uncertain. The V end lost 1 base, the J end lost 4 bases, and 13 bases lay between the germline ends. The length of the CDR3 is 15 residues. Here the CDR3 reads CASSQWSGGGTEAFF. The CDR3 nucleotides read TGCGCCAGCAGTCAATGGTCTGGGGGCGGCACTGAAGCTTTCTTT.

The J gene is TRBJ1-1, the V gene TRBV18; D is perhaps TRBD1 (6 bases). Trimming stripped 0 bases from V and 5 bases from J, with 13 bases between. The CDR3 loop spans 15 amino acids. Germline-derived CDR1 and CDR2 are KGHSH and LQKENI. Here the CDR3 reads CASSPPSGGATEAFF. For the CDR3, the DNA is TGTGCCAGCTCACCACCAAGTGGGGGGGCGACTGAAGCTTTCTTT.

This clone was picked up one time. V and J are TRBV12-2 and TRBJ1-1; the listed D gene, TRBD1, was not tested against the DNA. TRBV12-2 corresponds to a pseudogene. This CDR3 is 17 amino acids long. CDR3 region: CASRLVVRDISNTEAFF. Written as DNA, the CDR3 is TGTGCAAGTCGCTTAGTTGTTCGGGACATATCGAACACTGAAGCTTTCTTT.

J is TRBJ1-2 and V is TRBV7-2; D uncertain. The V and J ends lost 2 bases and 7 bases respectively, with 14 bases between them. The CDR3 is made up of 14 amino acids. Germline V CDR1 and CDR2: SGHTA, FQGNSA. The CDR3 region is CASSLIGRVGGYTF. CDR3 nucleotides: TGTGCCAGCAGCTTAATCGGCCGGGTGGGTGGCTACACCTTC.

This chain joins TRBV2 and TRBJ2-1; 11 bases fit TRBD1. Losses at the gene ends were 0 bases for V and 10 bases for J; bases not matched to a gene: 5. This CDR3 region has 15 residues. Germline-derived CDR1 and CDR2 are SNHLY and FYNNEI. CDR3 region: CASSEADRGRKEQFF. The CDR3 DNA sequence: TGTGCCAGCAGTGAAGCGGACAGGGGGCGCAAAGAGCAGTTCTTC.

The rearrangement links TRBV4-2 to TRBJ1-1; D ambiguous. The CDR3 has 15 amino acids. Trimming pared 0 bases from V and 1 base from J, leaving 9 bases between. In germline, CDR1 is LGHNA, CDR2 YNFKEQ. CDR3 in amino acids: CASSQEGPQNTEAFF. The CDR3, as DNA: TGTGCCAGCAGCCAAGAGGGCCCCCAGAACACTGAAGCTTTCTTT.

V gene TRBV5-6 combines with J gene TRBJ2-1, with 15 nucleotides matching TRBD2. CDR3 size: 15 residues. The trim removed 4 bases at V and 7 bases at J, leaving 3 bases unmatched. Per the germline V gene, CDR1 is SGHDT and CDR2 is YYEEEE. This CDR3 reads CASSLGLAGGNEQFF. The CDR3 coding sequence is TGTGCCAGCAGCCTGGGACTAGCGGGGGGTAATGAGCAGTTCTTC. Using reference TRBV5-6 and TRBJ2-1 for the parts outside the CDR3, the full variable domain is DAGVTQSPTHLIKTRGQQVTLRCSPKSGHDTVSWYQQALGQGPQFIFQYYEEEERQRGNFPDRFSGHQFPNYSSELNVNALLLGDSALYLCASSLGLAGGNEQFFGPGTRLTVL.

The rearrangement uses TRBV6-5 and TRBJ1-1; possible D gene TRBD1, 6 bases. The length of the CDR3 is 14 residues. V was pared by 6 bases and J by 2 bases, with 13 bases between. CDR1 is MNHEY and CDR2 is SVGAGI in the germline V gene. The CDR3 sequence: CASSGGRPNTEAFF. The CDR3 region has the DNA TGTGCCAGCAGCGGGGGGCGCCCCAACACTGAAGCTTTCTTT.

As DNA, the CDR3 is TGTGCCAGCAGCTCATCACGCGGGGATAGCTCCTATAATTCACCCCTCCACTTT. Protein: CASSSSRGDSSYNSPLHF. The chain combines TRBV7-9 with TRBJ1-6, with D uncertain. The CDR3 extends over 18 amino acids. Germline V CDR1 and CDR2: SEHNR, FQNEAQ (reference sequence). The V and J ends lost 4 bases and 0 bases respectively, with 16 bases between them.

The chain joins TRBV30 to TRBJ2-5; no clear D. Deletions cut 0 bases from V and 2 bases from J, with 7 bases between. Germline V gives CDR1 GTSNPN, CDR2 SVGIG (reference sequence). The CDR3 is 13 amino acids. The CDR3 coding sequence is TGTGCCTGGAGTGTACTTGTTCAAGAGACCCAGTACTTC. Protein product: CAWSVLVQETQYF.

The rearrangement joins TRBV5-1 to TRBJ1-5, with 12 nucleotides matching TRBD1. Trimming at V came to 4 bases and at J to 2 bases, leaving 10 bases not matched to a gene. Germline V gene sequence: CDR1 SGHRS, CDR2 YFSETQ. The CDR3 length is 18 residues. CDR3 sequence: CASSRGQGAAIGNQPQHF. The CDR3 DNA reads as TGCGCCAGCAGCAGGGGACAGGGGGCAGCGATTGGCAATCAGCCCCAGCATTTT.

The chain employs TRBV9 and TRBJ1-3; 7 positions match TRBD1. Germline CDR1 and CDR2: SGDLS and YYNGEE. The CDR3 runs 15 residues. V shed 0 bases, J shed 7 bases, and the junction held 7 bases outside the gene matches. The CDR3 spells CASSVEGGRGNTIYF. CDR3 DNA sequence: TGTGCCAGCAGCGTAGAAGGGGGCCGGGGGAACACCATATATTTT.

The V gene is TRBV7-9, the J gene TRBJ2-1, with TRBD1 identical over 7 bases. V was pared by 3 bases and J by 5 bases, with 1 base of the junction left unmatched. CDR3 length: 13 amino acids. CDR1 and CDR2 (germline): SEHNR, FQNEAQ (reference sequence). Written as DNA, the CDR3 is TGTGCCAGCAGCTTTACAGGGGACAATGAGCAGTTCTTC. Its translation is CASSFTGDNEQFF.